This T cell receptor (beta chain) is drawn from a study of blood T cells in healthy people across ages. Individuals who donated were healthy Caucasians from Russia aged roughly 6 to 90. Primers used in a second PCR of about 6 to 11 cycles were a sample-barcoded 5' primer and a J-beta primer mix. TCRdb passed the 5' RACE reads through MiXCR, listing each CDR3 protein once. The table shows roughly 900,000 distinct CDR3 sequences, with 29% occurring only once. Broader study findings: The study lacked donor CMV status, which possibly confounded expanded clonotype changes. Comparison with aged donors showed that long-lived donors had more naive CD4+ cells and higher diversity.

This clonotype was observed at least ten times. Its antigen is still unknown. Specimen: blood. This receptor was identified in a woman of 80 years or more in good health.

CDR3 loop: CSARGRQGSSYNEQFF. The CDR3 DNA follows: TGCAGTGCCCGTGGTCGACAGGGCTCGTCCTACAATGAGCAGTTCTTC. The chain links TRBV20-1 to TRBJ2-1; 7 bases are a match to TRBD1. The CDR3 consists of 16 residues. J lost 1 base, V lost 6 bases, and 12 bases had no gene match. In germline, CDR1 is DFQATT, CDR2 SNEGSKA (reference sequence).